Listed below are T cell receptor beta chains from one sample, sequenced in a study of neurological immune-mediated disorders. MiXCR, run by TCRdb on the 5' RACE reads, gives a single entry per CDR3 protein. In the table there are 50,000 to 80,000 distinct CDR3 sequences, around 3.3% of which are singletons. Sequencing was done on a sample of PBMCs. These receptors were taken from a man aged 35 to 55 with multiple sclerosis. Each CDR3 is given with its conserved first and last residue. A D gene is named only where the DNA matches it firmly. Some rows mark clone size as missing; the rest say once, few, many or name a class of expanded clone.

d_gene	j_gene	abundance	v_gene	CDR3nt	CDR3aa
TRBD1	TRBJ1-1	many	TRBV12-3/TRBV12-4	TGTGCCAGCAGTTGGGGACAGGGCAATACGAACACTGAAGCTTTCTTT	CASSWGQGNTNTEAFF
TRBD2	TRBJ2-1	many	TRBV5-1	TGCGCCAGCAGCTTCAGCGGGGGTGGCTACAATGAGCAGTTCTTC	CASSFSGGGYNEQFF
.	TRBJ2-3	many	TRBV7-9	TGTGCCAGCAGCTTAGTAAAACCCCCCACAGATACGCAGTATTTT	CASSLVKPPTDTQYF
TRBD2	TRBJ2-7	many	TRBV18	TGTGCCAGCTCACCTGATCGGGAGGGGGCCTACGAGCAGTACTTC	CASSPDREGAYEQYF
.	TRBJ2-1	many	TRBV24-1	TGTGCCACCAGCCCGGCCAGCTCCTACAATGAGCAGTTCTTC	CATSPASSYNEQFF
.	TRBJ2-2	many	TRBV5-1	TGCGCCAGCAGCTTGGCGGCCGCATCGAACACCGGGGAGCTGTTTTTT	CASSLAAASNTGELFF
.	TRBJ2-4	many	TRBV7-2	TGTGCCAGCAGCCCTGTGCCGGGACTCGGAAGGGAGTCGAACATTCAGTACTTC	CASSPVPGLGRESNIQYF
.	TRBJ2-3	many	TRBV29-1	TGCAGCGGCCAGTACTACACAGATACGCAGTATTTT	CSGQYYTDTQYF
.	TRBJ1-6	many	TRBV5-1	TGCGCCAGCAGCTTGGATGCCAGAGATAATTCACCCCTCCACTTT	CASSLDARDNSPLHF
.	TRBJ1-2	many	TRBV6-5	TGTGCCAGCAGTTATGAGCCCCGGGCTGGCTACACCTTC	CASSYEPRAGYTF
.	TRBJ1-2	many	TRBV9	TGTGCCAGCAGCGTAGGACATTCCGACTATGGCTACACCTTC	CASSVGHSDYGYTF
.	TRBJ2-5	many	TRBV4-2	TGTGCCAGCAGCCAAGATCTGATGGAGACCCAGTACTTC	CASSQDLMETQYF
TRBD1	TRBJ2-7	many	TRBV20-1	TGCAGTGCTAGCAAGACAGGGGTTCTACACGAGCAGTACTTC	CSASKTGVLHEQYF
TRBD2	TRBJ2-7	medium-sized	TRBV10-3	TGTGCCATCAGATTAACTAGCGGGAGTAACGAGCAGTACTTC	CAIRLTSGSNEQYF
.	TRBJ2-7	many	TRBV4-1	TGCGCCAGCAGCCAAGACAGGGGGGGCTACGAGCAGTACTTC	CASSQDRGGYEQYF
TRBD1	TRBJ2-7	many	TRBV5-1	TGCGCCAGCAATCCAGGGGGTGATTTTGACGAGCAGTACTTC	CASNPGGDFDEQYF
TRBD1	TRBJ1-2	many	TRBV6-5	TGTGCCAGCACCCCGGGACAGGGGTATCGTGGCTACACCTTC	CASTPGQGYRGYTF
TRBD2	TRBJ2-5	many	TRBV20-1	TGCAGTGCCCATCCCACTGGCGGGAGAGAGACCCAGTACTTC	CSAHPTGGRETQYF
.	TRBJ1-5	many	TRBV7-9	TGTGCCAGCAGCAAGACGACAGGCAATCAGCCCCAGCATTTT	CASSKTTGNQPQHF
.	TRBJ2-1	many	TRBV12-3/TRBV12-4	TGTGCCAGCAGTTTAGATAGTACTACACAGTTCTTC	CASSLDSTTQFF
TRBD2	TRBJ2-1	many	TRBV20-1	TGCAGTGCTAGACTACTAGCGGGGGGCCTTCCCTGGGATGAGCAGTTCTTC	CSARLLAGGLPWDEQFF
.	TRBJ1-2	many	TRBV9	TGTGCCAGCAGCGCAATGGGCAGCCCTAACTATGGCTACACCTTC	CASSAMGSPNYGYTF
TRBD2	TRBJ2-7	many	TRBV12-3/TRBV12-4	TGTGCCAGCAACGAGGGCGGGAGCTCCTACGAGCAGTACTTC	CASNEGGSSYEQYF
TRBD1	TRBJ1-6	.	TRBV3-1	TGTGCCAGCAGCCAAGGACAGGGGAATTCAACCCTCAACTTT	CASSQGQGNSTLNF
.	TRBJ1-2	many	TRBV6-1	TGTGCCAGCAGAGCCGACCCATATGGCTACACCTTC	CASRADPYGYTF
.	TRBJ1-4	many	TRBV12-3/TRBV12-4	TGTGCCAGCAGTCCTAGGGACGGTGAAAAACTGTTTTTT	CASSPRDGEKLFF
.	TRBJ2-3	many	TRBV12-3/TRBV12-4	TGTGCCAGCAGTTTGCTGGGGACGGCCGCAGATACGCAGTATTTT	CASSLLGTAADTQYF
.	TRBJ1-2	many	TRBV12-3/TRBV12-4	TGTGCCAGCAGTGGACAAAGTAACTATGGCTACACCTTC	CASSGQSNYGYTF
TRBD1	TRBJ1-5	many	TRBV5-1	TGCGCCAGCAGCCCCGGACAGGGGGCAGGACAGCCCCAGCATTTT	CASSPGQGAGQPQHF
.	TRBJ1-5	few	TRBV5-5	TGTGCCAGCAGCTTGGCGCCGACAGCGAATCAGCCCCAGCATTTT	CASSLAPTANQPQHF
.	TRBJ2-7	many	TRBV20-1	TGCAGTGCTAGAGTACCGGACAGTGATGGATCCTACGAGCAGTACTTC	CSARVPDSDGSYEQYF
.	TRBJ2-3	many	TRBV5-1	TGCGCCAGCAGCTTGGAACAGGGCCCCTCAGATACGCAGTATTTT	CASSLEQGPSDTQYF
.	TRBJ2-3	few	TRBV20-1	TGCAGTGCTAGAGAGGCAGGGTACGATACGCAGTATTTT	CSAREAGYDTQYF
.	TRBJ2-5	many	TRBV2	TGTGCCAGCAGAGTGGGAGGTTACCAAGAGACCCAGTACTTC	CASRVGGYQETQYF
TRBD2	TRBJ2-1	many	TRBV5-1	TGCGCCAGCAGCTTGAGGGAGGGAACCTACAATGAGCAGTTCTTC	CASSLREGTYNEQFF
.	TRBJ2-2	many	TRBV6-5	TGTGCCAGCAGGGGGTCTGACACCGGGGAGCTGTTTTTT	CASRGSDTGELFF
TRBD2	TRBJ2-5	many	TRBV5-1	TGCGCCAGCAGCTTGGAAGGACTAGCCGCCGAGACCCAGTACTTC	CASSLEGLAAETQYF
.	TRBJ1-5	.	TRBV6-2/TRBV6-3	TGTGCCAGCAGTTACTCGTATAGGCAGCCCCAGCATTTT	CASSYSYRQPQHF
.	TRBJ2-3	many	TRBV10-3	TGTGCCATCAGGGGCAGGGGCCCAGATACGCAGTATTTT	CAIRGRGPDTQYF
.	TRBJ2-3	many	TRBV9	TGTGCCAGCAGCGTAGGATGGGGGGCCTACACAGATACGCAGTATTTT	CASSVGWGAYTDTQYF
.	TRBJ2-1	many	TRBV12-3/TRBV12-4	TGTGCCAGCTCCTACAGGCCAGGCTCAATCCAGAATGAGCAGTTCTTC	CASSYRPGSIQNEQFF
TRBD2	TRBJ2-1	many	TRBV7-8	TGTGCCAGCAGCTTATATAGCGGGGATCGGAATGAGCAGTTCTTC	CASSLYSGDRNEQFF
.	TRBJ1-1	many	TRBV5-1	TGCGCCAGCAGCCAGTATACCCCCGAGGAGGAAGCTTTCTTT	CASSQYTPEEEAFF
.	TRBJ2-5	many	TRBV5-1	TGCGCCAGCAGCCCCTGGACAGACCAAGAGACCCAGTACTTC	CASSPWTDQETQYF
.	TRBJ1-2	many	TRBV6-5	TGTGCCAGCAGTTACCATGGACGGTCGAGGGGAGCTAACTATGGCTACACCTTC	CASSYHGRSRGANYGYTF
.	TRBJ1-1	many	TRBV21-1	TGTGCCAGCAGCAAAGGACAACAGGAAACTGAAGCTTTCTTT	CASSKGQQETEAFF
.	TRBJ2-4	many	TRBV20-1	TGCAGTGCTAGAGATCACCGGGGTACCGCCAAAAACATTCAGTACTTC	CSARDHRGTAKNIQYF
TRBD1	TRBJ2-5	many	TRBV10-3	TGTGCCATCAGTGAGTCCCGGACAGGGCGTCAAGAGACCCAGTACTTC	CAISESRTGRQETQYF
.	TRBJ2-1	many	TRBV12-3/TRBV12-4	TGTGCCAGCAGCAGACAGTACAATGAGCAGTTCTTC	CASSRQYNEQFF
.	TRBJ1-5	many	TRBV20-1	TGCAGTGCTAGATGGCAGGTCAATCAGCCCCAGCATTTT	CSARWQVNQPQHF